The 28 T cell receptor beta chains below come from one sample, sequenced in a study of blood T cell repertoires in COVID-19. Libraries were prepared by immunoSEQ multiplex PCR; TCRdb keeps only in-frame clonotypes and omits some of them. The table lists more than 100,000 clones, around nine tenths of them singletons. Sequenced input: peripheral blood. These TCRs come from a man aged 45 to 65 with active or convalescent COVID-19.

CDR3 DNA: TGCGCCAGCAGCTCTCGGACGGTGGGGACAACTGAAGCTTTCTTT. Translating gives CASSSRTVGTTEAFF. The J gene is TRBJ1-1, the V gene TRBV5-1; D may be TRBD1 (6 bases). The V gene lost 3 bases and the J gene lost 5 bases, with 17 bases spanning the gap. The CDR3 loop spans 15 amino acids. Looked up from germline, CDR1 is SGHRS and CDR2 is YFSETQ.

This chain links TRBV18 with TRBJ1-4, with D uncertain. Trimming stripped 4 bases from V and 0 bases from J, with 15 bases between. The length of the CDR3 is 17 residues. Germline CDR1 KGHSH, CDR2 LQKENI. In DNA, the CDR3 is TGTGCCAGCTCACGATCTATGGTGGGCGCAACTAATGAAAAACTGTTTTTT. Translated: CASSRSMVGATNEKLFF.

This clone has a single count. This chain connects TRBV4-1 to TRBJ1-3; D perhaps matches TRBD1 (5 bases). CDR3 length: 14 amino acids. Germline CDR1 MGHRA, CDR2 YSYEKL. The V end lost 3 bases, the J end lost 6 bases, and 12 bases lay between the germline ends. CDR3 amino acids: CASSHQGFANTIYF. The CDR3 nucleotides are TGCGCCAGCAGCCATCAGGGTTTTGCAAACACCATATATTTT.

This sequence joins TRBV19 and TRBJ1-4; D might be TRBD1 (6 bases). The V end lost 6 bases, the J end lost 1 base, and 9 bases lay between the germline ends. CDR1 and CDR2 from the germline V gene are LNHDA and SQIVND (reference sequence). CDR3 size: 14 residues. The CDR3: CASRKQGTNEKLFF. The CDR3 nucleotides are TGTGCCAGTAGGAAACAGGGAACTAATGAAAAACTGTTTTTT.

The V call is TRBV19, the J call TRBJ2-3, with D possibly being TRBD2 (5 bases). V lost 5 bases, J lost 4 bases, and 16 bases lay in between. The CDR3 contains 15 residues. Germline loops: CDR1 LNHDA, CDR2 SQIVND (reference sequence). Here the CDR3 DNA reads TGTGCCAGTAGTGTCTACGAGGGAGAAGCAGATACGCAGTATTTT. Translation gives CASSVYEGEADTQYF.

V gene TRBV6-5 combines with J gene TRBJ1-6, with D unclear. Germline CDR1 reads MNHEY; CDR2 reads SVGAGI. The CDR3 runs to 11 residues. Trimming pared 8 bases from V and 10 bases from J, leaving 9 bases between. CDR3: CASGARSPLHF. Written as DNA, the CDR3 is TGTGCCAGCGGCGCGAGGTCACCCCTCCACTTT.

The chain has TRBV11-2 and TRBJ2-1; perhaps TRBD2 as D (5 bases). The CDR3 covers 16 residues. V shed 3 bases and J shed 0 bases, with 12 bases lying between them. Germline V CDR1 and CDR2: SGHAT, FQNNGV. The CDR3, as DNA: TGTGCCAGCAGCTTCGAGAGCGGCCTCTCCTACAATGAGCAGTTCTTC. As protein: CASSFESGLSYNEQFF. The full variable domain, its missing parts supplied by reference TRBV11-2 and TRBJ2-1, is EAGVAQSPRYKIIEKRQSVAFWCNPISGHATLYWYQQILGQGPKLLIQFQNNGVVDDSQLPKDRFSAERLKGVDSTLKIQPAKLEDSAVYLCASSFESGLSYNEQFFGPGTRLTVL.

The chain is built from TRBV6-5 and TRBJ1-1; 8 nucleotides match TRBD1. This CDR3 has 15 residues. The trim removed 4 bases at V and 4 bases at J, leaving 8 bases unmatched. Germline V gene data show CDR1 as MNHEY and CDR2 as SVGAGI. The CDR3 loop is CASSSPPRGLTEAFF. The CDR3 nucleotides read TGTGCCAGCAGTTCACCGCCCAGGGGGCTCACTGAAGCTTTCTTT.

This clone was recorded once. The chain carries TRBV11-2 and TRBJ2-2; D is ambiguous. This CDR3 spans 13 amino acids. CDR1 is SGHAT, CDR2 FQNNGV, per germline. V was shortened by 2 bases and J by 5 bases, with 6 bases between the two germline ends. CDR3 DNA sequence: TGTGCCAGCAGCTTACGCCGGACCGGGGAGCTGTTTTTT. It is translated as CASSLRRTGELFF.

This clone was detected a few times. The V call is TRBV5-1, the J call TRBJ2-4; 9 nucleotides match TRBD1. The V gene's germline CDR1 is SGHRS and CDR2 YFSETQ. The V segment lost 5 bases and the J segment 2 bases; nucleotides outside the gene matches: 14. There are 18 residues in the CDR3. The DNA for the CDR3 is TGCGCCAGCAGTCCGGGACAGGGAGACTTTATGACCAAAAACATTCAGTACTTC. The encoded protein is CASSPGQGDFMTKNIQYF.

The gene calls are TRBV24-1 and TRBJ2-5; 9 bases match TRBD2. From germline, CDR1 is KGHDR and CDR2 SFDVKD. Trimming took 5 bases from V and 5 from J; bases not matched to a gene: 8. This CDR3 contains 15 residues. This CDR3 is CATSGLAGIRETQYF. The CDR3 region has the DNA TGTGCCACCAGTGGGCTAGCGGGAATTCGGGAGACCCAGTACTTC.

This clone was seen a few times. The V gene is TRBV7-2, the J gene TRBJ1-3; D is unclear. The CDR3 covers 15 residues. V gave up 2 bases and J gave up 0 bases, with 8 bases separating them. The germline V gene has CDR1 SGHTA and CDR2 FQGNSA. The CDR3 coding sequence is TGTGCCAGCAGCTTAAGGGAGAGCTCTGGAAACACCATATATTTT. Translation gives CASSLRESSGNTIYF. The variable domain in full, with the rest retrieved from reference TRBV7-2 and TRBJ1-3, is GAGVSQSPSNKVTEKGKDVELRCDPISGHTALYWYRQSLGQGLEFLIYFQGNSAPDKSGLPSDRFSAERTGGSVSTLTIQRTQQEDSAVYLCASSLRESSGNTIYFGEGSWLTVV.

This sequence joins TRBV5-1 and TRBJ2-2; D is unresolved. The ends were cut back, 0 bases at V and 3 bases at J, with 3 bases in the middle. The CDR3 extends over 13 amino acids. Germline CDR1 is SGHRS and CDR2 is YFSETQ. The CDR3 DNA is TGCGCCAGCAGCTTGGCGTACACCGGGGAGCTGTTTTTT. Translated: CASSLAYTGELFF. Filled out from reference TRBV5-1 and TRBJ2-2, the complete variable domain reads KAGVTQTPRYLIKTRGQQVTLSCSPISGHRSVSWYQQTPGQGLQFLFEYFSETQRNKGNFPGRFSGRQFSNSRSEMNVSTLELGDSALYLCASSLAYTGELFFGEGSRLTVL.

The V gene is TRBV9, the J gene TRBJ1-6, with 9 bases identical to TRBD1. CDR1 and CDR2 from the germline V gene are SGDLS and YYNGEE. The CDR3 totals 15 residues. Germline trimming cut 3 bases from V and 5 bases from J; bases unmatched to any gene: 3. CDR3 loop: CASSGTGVHNSPLHF. CDR3 bases: TGTGCCAGCAGCGGGACAGGGGTCCATAATTCACCCCTCCACTTT. The complete variable domain, with remaining parts taken from reference TRBV9 and TRBJ1-6, reads DSGVTQTPKHLITATGQRVTLRCSPRSGDLSVYWYQQSLDQGLQFLIQYYNGEERAKGNILERFSAQQFPDLHSELNLSSLELGDSALYFCASSGTGVHNSPLHFGNGTRLTVT.

This rearrangement joins TRBV6-6 to TRBJ2-7, with 7 bases aligning to TRBD1. V gave up 8 bases and J gave up 5 bases; unmatched junction bases: 12. Germline V lookup: CDR1 MNHNY, CDR2 SVGAGI (reference sequence). The CDR3 is made up of 14 amino acids. CDR3 DNA sequence: TGTGCCAGCCGGACCGGACAGGCGTTTGACGAGCAGTACTTC. Its protein product is CASRTGQAFDEQYF.

The CDR3 loop reads CASRTGNTEAFF. CDR3 coding DNA: TGTGCCAGCAGGACGGGGAACACTGAAGCTTTCTTT. This chain links TRBV3-1 (or the pseudogene TRBV3-2) with TRBJ1-1, with no clear D. The CDR3 consists of 12 residues. Trimming stripped 6 bases from V and 1 base from J, with 6 bases between. CDR1 LGHDT and CDR2 YNNKEL come from the germline V gene (reference sequence).

V gene TRBV4-1 combines with J gene TRBJ2-7; 8 bases line up with TRBD1. Germline V gene lookup returns CDR1 MGHRA and CDR2 YSYEKL. The CDR3 loop spans 16 amino acids. The trim removed 4 bases at V and 0 bases at J, leaving 8 bases unmatched. CDR3 region: CASSLMGTGTSYEQYF. The CDR3 DNA is TGCGCCAGCAGCCTGATGGGGACAGGAACCTCCTACGAGCAGTACTTC.

The CDR3 sequence is CSVARSNEQFF. The CDR3 nucleotides are TGCAGCGTTGCCCGGTCCAATGAGCAGTTCTTC. The chain links TRBV29-1 to TRBJ2-1; no clear D gene. Germline loops: CDR1 SQVTM, CDR2 ANQGSEA. This CDR3 comprises 11 residues. V lost 4 bases and J 6 bases, leaving 7 bases between the germline ends.

The rearrangement joins TRBV7-9 to TRBJ2-2; maybe TRBD1 (5 bases). CDR3 length: 16 residues. With 2 bases removed from V and 2 bases from J, the gap between germline ends came to 12 bases. Germline V gene sequence: CDR1 SEHNR, CDR2 FQNEAQ (reference sequence). CDR3 in amino acids: CASSLKGQGNTGELFF. The CDR3 DNA reads as TGTGCCAGCAGCTTAAAAGGGCAGGGAAACACCGGGGAGCTGTTTTTT.

This clone appeared a few times. Written as DNA, the CDR3 is TGTGCCAGCAGCGCCTGGGCGACAGATACGCAGTATTTT. This translates into CASSAWATDTQYF. The V gene is TRBV7-9, the J gene TRBJ2-3; D gene ambiguous. This CDR3 is built from 13 residues. Germline loops: CDR1 SEHNR, CDR2 FQNEAQ (reference sequence). Trimming cost V 5 bases and J 3 bases, with 9 bases left between them. Combining the CDR3 with reference TRBV7-9 and TRBJ2-3 gives the whole variable domain DTGVSQNPRHKITKRGQNVTFRCDPISEHNRLYWYRQTLGQGPEFLTYFQNEAQLEKSRLLSDRFSAERPKGSFSTLEIQRTEQGDSAMYLCASSAWATDTQYFGPGTRLTVL.

The chain links TRBV7-2 to TRBJ2-3; TRBD2 aligns across 8 bases. V lost 4 bases, J lost 2 bases, and 2 bases stayed unmatched. CDR1 is SGHTA, CDR2 FQGNSA, per germline. The CDR3 is 14 amino acids. CDR3 sequence: CASSYSGATDTQYF. The CDR3 region has the DNA TGTGCCAGCAGCTATAGCGGGGCCACAGATACGCAGTATTTT.

This chain links TRBV7-2 with TRBJ2-1; 10 bases match TRBD2. The germline V gene encodes CDR1 SGHTA and CDR2 FQGNSA. The CDR3 runs to 14 residues. V lost 7 bases, J lost 8 bases, and 8 bases stayed unmatched. The CDR3 sequence: CASTERGGLDEQFF. Written as DNA, the CDR3 is TGTGCCAGCACCGAGCGGGGGGGTTTGGATGAGCAGTTCTTC.

The table lists this clone with a few counts. Germline and junction disagree at one end, which may indicate a read error. This chain uses TRBV14 with TRBJ1-6; TRBD1 might be the D (5 bases). The germline CDR1 and CDR2 sequences are SGHDN and FVKESK. The CDR3 contains 14 residues. This CDR3 reads CATSDARRGSPLHF. CDR3 coding DNA: TGTGCCACCAGCGACGCGAGGAGGGGTTCACCCCTCCACTTT.

The rearrangement links TRBV2 to TRBJ1-5; unclear D gene. Trimming took 7 bases from V and 2 from J, leaving 12 bases between them. CDR1 is SNHLY and CDR2 is FYNNEI in the germline V gene. The CDR3 is 14 amino acids. The CDR3 protein is CASTRSVGNQPQHF. CDR3 sequence (DNA): TGTGCCAGCACCCGGTCGGTAGGCAATCAGCCCCAGCATTTT.

The V call is TRBV24-1, the J call TRBJ1-1, with 9 bases identical to TRBD1. The germline CDR1 and CDR2 sequences are KGHDR and SFDVKD. CDR3 length: 13 residues. The V and J ends lost 5 bases and 7 bases, in that order; junction bases with no gene match: 4. In DNA, the CDR3 is TGTGCCACCAGTGGTAGACAGGGGGATGAAGCTTTCTTT. Translated: CATSGRQGDEAFF.

The chain recombines TRBV19 with TRBJ2-2, with D unclear. Germline CDR1 reads LNHDA; CDR2 reads SQIVND (reference sequence). CDR3 length equals 14 residues. V shed 5 bases and J shed 0 bases, with 7 bases lying between them. The CDR3: CASSARANTGELFF. The CDR3 bases are TGTGCCAGTAGTGCCCGAGCGAACACCGGGGAGCTGTTTTTT.

The chain combines TRBV24-1 with TRBJ2-1; 7 positions match TRBD1. The germline gives CDR1 KGHDR, CDR2 SFDVKD. CDR3 length: 17 amino acids. Trimming removed 4 bases from V and 3 bases from J; junction bases left unmatched: 11. In nucleotides, the CDR3 is TGTGCCACCAGTGAAGCCGAGTTGGGACAGAACTACAATGAGCAGTTCTTC. The encoded protein is CATSEAELGQNYNEQFF.

The chain employs TRBV9 and TRBJ2-5; 12 nucleotides match TRBD1. V gave up 3 bases and J gave up 5 bases; unmatched junction bases: 8. The CDR3 runs 16 residues. Germline V CDR1 and CDR2: SGDLS, YYNGEE. The CDR3: CASSEGQGAPFETQYF. As DNA, the CDR3 is TGTGCCAGCAGCGAGGGACAGGGGGCCCCCTTTGAGACCCAGTACTTC.